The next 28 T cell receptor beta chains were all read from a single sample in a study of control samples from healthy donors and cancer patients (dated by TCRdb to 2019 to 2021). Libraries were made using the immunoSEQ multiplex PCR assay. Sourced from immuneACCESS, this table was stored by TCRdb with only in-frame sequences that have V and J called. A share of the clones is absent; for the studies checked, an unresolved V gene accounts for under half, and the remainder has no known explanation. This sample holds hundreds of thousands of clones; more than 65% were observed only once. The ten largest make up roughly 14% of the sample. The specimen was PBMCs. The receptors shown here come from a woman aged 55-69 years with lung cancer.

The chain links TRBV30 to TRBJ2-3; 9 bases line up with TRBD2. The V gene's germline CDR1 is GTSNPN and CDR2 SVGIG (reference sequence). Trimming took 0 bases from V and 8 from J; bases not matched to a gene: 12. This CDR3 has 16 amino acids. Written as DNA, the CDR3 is TGTGCCTGGAGTGTATTGGGCGGGAGGGTCGACCCTACGCAGTATTTT. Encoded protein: CAWSVLGGRVDPTQYF.

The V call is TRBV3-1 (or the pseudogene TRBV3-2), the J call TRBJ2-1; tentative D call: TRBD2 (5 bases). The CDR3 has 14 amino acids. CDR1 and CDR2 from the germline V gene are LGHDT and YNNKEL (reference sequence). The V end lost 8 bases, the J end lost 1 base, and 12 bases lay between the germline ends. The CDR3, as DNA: TGTGCCAGCCGGGATAGCGCGTCCTACAATGAGCAGTTCTTC. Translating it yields CASRDSASYNEQFF.

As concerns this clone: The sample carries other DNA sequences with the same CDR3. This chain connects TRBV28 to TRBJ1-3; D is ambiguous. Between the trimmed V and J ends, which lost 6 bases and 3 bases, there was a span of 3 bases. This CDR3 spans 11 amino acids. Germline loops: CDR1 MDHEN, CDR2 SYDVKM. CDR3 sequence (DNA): TGTGCCAGCAGCAGTGGAAACACCATATATTTT. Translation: CASSSGNTIYF.

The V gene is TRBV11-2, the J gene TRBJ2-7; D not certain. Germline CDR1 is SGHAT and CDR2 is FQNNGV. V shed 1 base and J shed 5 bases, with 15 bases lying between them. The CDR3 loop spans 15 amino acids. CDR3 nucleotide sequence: TGTGCCAGCAGCTTAGTTGGGTATCGGTCGGACGAGCAGTACTTC. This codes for CASSLVGYRSDEQYF. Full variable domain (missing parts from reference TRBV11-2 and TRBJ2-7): EAGVAQSPRYKIIEKRQSVAFWCNPISGHATLYWYQQILGQGPKLLIQFQNNGVVDDSQLPKDRFSAERLKGVDSTLKIQPAKLEDSAVYLCASSLVGYRSDEQYFGPGTRLTVT.

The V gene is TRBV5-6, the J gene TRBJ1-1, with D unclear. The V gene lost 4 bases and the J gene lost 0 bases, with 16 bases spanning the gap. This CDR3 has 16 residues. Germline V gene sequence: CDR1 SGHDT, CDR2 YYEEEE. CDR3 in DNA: TGTGCCAGCAGCCGTGAGGAAATCATACTGAACACTGAAGCTTTCTTT. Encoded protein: CASSREEIILNTEAFF.

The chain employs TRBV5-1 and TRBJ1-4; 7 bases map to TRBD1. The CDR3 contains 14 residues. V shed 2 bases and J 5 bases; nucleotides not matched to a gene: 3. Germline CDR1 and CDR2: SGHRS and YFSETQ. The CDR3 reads CASSLQGMNEKLFF. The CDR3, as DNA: TGCGCCAGCAGCTTACAGGGGATGAATGAAAAACTGTTTTTT.

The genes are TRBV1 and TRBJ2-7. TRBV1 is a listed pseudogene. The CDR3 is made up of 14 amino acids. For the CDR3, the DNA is TGCACCAGCAGCCTGCCGGCATGCCCCCACGAGCAGTACTTC. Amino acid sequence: CTSSLPACPHEQYF.

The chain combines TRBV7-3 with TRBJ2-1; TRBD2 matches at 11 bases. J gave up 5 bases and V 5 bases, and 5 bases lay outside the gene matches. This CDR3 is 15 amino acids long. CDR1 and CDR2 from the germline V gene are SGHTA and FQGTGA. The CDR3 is CASSQLAGVDNEQFF. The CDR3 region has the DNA TGTGCCAGCAGCCAACTAGCGGGGGTGGACAATGAGCAGTTCTTC.

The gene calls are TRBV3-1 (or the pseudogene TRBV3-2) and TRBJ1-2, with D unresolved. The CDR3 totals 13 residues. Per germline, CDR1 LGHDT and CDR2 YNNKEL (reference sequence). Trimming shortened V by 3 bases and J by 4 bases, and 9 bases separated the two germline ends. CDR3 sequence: CASSQSEGYGYTF. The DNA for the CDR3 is TGTGCCAGCAGCCAGTCAGAGGGCTATGGCTACACCTTC.

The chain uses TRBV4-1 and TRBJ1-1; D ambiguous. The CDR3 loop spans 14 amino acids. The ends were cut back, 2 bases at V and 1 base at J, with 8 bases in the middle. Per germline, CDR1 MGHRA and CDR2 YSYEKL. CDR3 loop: CASSQWKRNTEAFF. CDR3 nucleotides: TGCGCCAGCAGCCAATGGAAGAGGAACACTGAAGCTTTCTTT.

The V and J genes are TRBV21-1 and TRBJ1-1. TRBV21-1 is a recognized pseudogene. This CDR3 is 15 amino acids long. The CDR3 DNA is TGTGCCAGCAGCCAAAGAAGGAAGATTAACACTGAAGCTTTCTTT. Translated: CASSQRRKINTEAFF.

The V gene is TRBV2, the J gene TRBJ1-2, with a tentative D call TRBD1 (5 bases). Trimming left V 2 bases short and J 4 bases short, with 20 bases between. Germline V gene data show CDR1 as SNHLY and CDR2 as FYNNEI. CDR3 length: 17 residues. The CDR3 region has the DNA TGTGCCAGCAGTGAATCAAGGCAGGGCCTCCGTAGCTATGGCTACACCTTC. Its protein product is CASSESRQGLRSYGYTF.

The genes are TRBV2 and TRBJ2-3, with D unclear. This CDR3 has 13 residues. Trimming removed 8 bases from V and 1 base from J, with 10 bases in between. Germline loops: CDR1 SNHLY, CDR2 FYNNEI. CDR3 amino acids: CASHRLGTDTQYF. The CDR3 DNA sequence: TGTGCCAGCCACCGCCTCGGCACAGATACGCAGTATTTT.

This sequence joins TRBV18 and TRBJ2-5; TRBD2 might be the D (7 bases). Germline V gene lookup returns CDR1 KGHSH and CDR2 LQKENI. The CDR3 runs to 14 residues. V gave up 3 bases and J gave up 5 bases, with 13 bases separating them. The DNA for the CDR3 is TGTGCCAGCTCACCGAGGGGGGGCGGTGAGACCCAGTACTTC. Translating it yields CASSPRGGGETQYF.

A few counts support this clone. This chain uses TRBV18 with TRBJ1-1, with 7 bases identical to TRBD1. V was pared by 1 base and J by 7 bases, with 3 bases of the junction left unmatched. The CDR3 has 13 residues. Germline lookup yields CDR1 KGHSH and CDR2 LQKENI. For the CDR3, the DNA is TGTGCCAGCTCACCACTACGGGACAGTGAAGCTTTCTTT. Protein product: CASSPLRDSEAFF.

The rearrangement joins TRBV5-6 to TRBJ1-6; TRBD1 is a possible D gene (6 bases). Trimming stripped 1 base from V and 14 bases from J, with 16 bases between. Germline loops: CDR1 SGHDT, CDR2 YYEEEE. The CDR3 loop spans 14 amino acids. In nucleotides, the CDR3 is TGTGCCAGCAGCTTGTTCCTTAATAGGGGGTCCCTCCACTTT. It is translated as CASSLFLNRGSLHF.

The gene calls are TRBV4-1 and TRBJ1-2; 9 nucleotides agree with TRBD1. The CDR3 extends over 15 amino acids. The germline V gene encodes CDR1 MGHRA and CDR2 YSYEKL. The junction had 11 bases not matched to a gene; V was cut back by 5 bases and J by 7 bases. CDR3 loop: CASSGPDRGVSGYTF. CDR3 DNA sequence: TGCGCCAGCAGCGGCCCGGACAGGGGAGTTAGTGGCTACACCTTC.

The CDR3 DNA sequence: TGTGCCAGCAGTTACTGGACAGGAGCTGGAAACACCATATATTTT. It translates to CASSYWTGAGNTIYF. The V and J genes are TRBV6-5 and TRBJ1-3; TRBD1 agrees at 7 bases. The CDR3 extends over 15 amino acids. The V and J ends lost 1 base and 2 bases, in that order; junction bases with no gene match: 2. Germline V lookup: CDR1 MNHEY, CDR2 SVGAGI.

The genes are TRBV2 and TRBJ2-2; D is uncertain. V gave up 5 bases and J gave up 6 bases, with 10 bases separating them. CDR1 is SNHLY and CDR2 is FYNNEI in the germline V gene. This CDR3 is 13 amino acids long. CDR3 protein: CASSQTSPGELFF. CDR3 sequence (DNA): TGTGCCAGCAGTCAAACATCCCCCGGGGAGCTGTTTTTT. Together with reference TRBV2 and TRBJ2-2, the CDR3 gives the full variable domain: EPEVTQTPSHQVTQMGQEVILRCVPISNHLYFYWYRQILGQKVEFLVSFYNNEISEKSEIFDDQFSVERPDGSNFTLKIRSTKLEDSAMYFCASSQTSPGELFFGEGSRLTVL.

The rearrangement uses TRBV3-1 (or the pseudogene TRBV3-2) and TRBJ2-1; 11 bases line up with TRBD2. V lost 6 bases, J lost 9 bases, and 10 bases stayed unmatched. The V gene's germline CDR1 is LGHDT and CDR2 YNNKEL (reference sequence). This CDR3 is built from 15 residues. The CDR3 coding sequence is TGTGCCAGCAGTCGGGGGACTAGCGGTGACGTTGAGCAGTTCTTC. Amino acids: CASSRGTSGDVEQFF.

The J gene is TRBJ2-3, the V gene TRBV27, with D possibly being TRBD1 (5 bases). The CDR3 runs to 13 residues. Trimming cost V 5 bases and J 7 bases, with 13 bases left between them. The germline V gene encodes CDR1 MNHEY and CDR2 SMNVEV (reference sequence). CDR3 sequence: CASSPPGHYTQYF. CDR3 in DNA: TGTGCCAGCAGTCCGCCCGGACATTATACGCAGTATTTT.

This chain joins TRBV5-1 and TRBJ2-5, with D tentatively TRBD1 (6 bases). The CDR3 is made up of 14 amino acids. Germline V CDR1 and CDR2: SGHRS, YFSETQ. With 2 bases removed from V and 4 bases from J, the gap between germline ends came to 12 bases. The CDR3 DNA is TGCGCCAGCAGCTTTGGGGGCAACGGAGAGACCCAGTACTTC. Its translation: CASSFGGNGETQYF.

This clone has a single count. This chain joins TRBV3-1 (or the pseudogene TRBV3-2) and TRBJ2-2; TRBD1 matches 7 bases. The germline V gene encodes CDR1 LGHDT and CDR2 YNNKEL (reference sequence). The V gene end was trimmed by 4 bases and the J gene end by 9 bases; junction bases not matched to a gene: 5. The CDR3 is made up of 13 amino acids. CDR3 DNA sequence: TGTGCCAGCAGCCGGACAGGTTTTCGGGAGCTGTTTTTT. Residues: CASSRTGFRELFF.

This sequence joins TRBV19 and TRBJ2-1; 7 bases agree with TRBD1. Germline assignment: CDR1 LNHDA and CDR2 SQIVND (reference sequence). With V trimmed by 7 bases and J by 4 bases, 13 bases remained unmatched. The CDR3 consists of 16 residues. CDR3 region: CASTGGPLSGYNEQFF. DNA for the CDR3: TGTGCCAGTACAGGGGGACCGCTCTCGGGTTACAATGAGCAGTTCTTC.

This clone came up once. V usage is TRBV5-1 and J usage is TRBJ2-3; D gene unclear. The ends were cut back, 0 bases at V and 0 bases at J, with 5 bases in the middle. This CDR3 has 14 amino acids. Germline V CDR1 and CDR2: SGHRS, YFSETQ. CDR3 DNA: TGCGCCAGCAGCTTGGCCCCCAGCACAGATACGCAGTATTTT. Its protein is CASSLAPSTDTQYF.

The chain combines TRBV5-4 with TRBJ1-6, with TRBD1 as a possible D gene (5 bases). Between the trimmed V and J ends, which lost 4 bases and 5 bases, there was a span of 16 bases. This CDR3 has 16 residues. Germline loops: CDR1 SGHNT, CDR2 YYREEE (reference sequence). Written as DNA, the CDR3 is TGTGCCAGCAGCCGAAGGAGGGGCCGGGATAATTCACCCCTCCACTTT. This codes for CASSRRRGRDNSPLHF.

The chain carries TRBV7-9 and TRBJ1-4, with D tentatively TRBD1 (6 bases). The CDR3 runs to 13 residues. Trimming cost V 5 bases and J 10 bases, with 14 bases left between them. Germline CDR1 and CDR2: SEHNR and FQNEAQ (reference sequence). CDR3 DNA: TGTGCCAGCAGCAAAGAGGGGGGAAGAAAACTGTTTTTT. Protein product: CASSKEGGRKLFF. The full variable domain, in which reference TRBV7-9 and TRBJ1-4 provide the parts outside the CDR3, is DTGVSQNPRHKITKRGQNVTFRCDPISEHNRLYWYRQTLGQGPEFLTYFQNEAQLEKSRLLSDRFSAERPKGSFSTLEIQRTEQGDSAMYLCASSKEGGRKLFFGSGTQLSVL.

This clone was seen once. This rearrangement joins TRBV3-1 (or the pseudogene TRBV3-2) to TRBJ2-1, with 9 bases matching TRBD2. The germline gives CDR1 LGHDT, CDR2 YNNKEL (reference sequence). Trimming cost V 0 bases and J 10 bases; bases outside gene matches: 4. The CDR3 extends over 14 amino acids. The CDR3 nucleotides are TGTGCCAGCAGCCAAGAGGTAGCGGGGGTCGAGCAGTTCTTC. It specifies CASSQEVAGVEQFF.